This TCR beta chain was sequenced in a study of shared clonotypes between healthy human individuals. Regarding this clone: Its antigen is as yet unknown.

The study, taken as a whole, reports: Compared with clonotypes that all four donors shared, non-shared clonotypes had lower generation probabilities. Between a handful of donors, naive CD4 clonotypes were shared at a level of around 5.2%.

Germline V gene lookup returns CDR1 MNHEY and CDR2 SVGAGI. This CDR3 spans 15 amino acids. Trimming took off 2 bases at V and 4 bases at J, with 12 bases between the two ends. The authors divided CD4+ cells into CD45RA+ naive and CD45RA-negative memory subsets. As originally analysed: ImmunoSEQ output held junction-only sequences without quality scores, so filtering differed. Assay used: immunoSEQ multiplex PCR; TCRdb lists only in-frame clones, some missing. V and J calls and clone size are those listed in that table; D and trimming were worked out from the DNA. The data show about 960,000 clones, around three quarters seen once.

Sequencing input: memory CD4+ T cells sorted from blood. The subset here: CD45RA-negative fraction. This clonotype was sampled from a man aged 18 to 29 in good health. The rearrangement joins TRBV6-5 to TRBJ1-5, with a possible D match to TRBD1 (6 bases). In DNA, the CDR3 is TGTGCCAGCAGTTACCGACAGGTGGGAAATCAGCCCCAGCATTTT. The encoded protein is CASSYRQVGNQPQHF.